The clone carrying this T cell receptor beta chain occurred a few times. What it recognizes is unknown. This sample stems from a study of response to subunit inactivated influenza vaccine. TCRdb used MiXCR to reprocess the RT-PCR reads, holding one entry per CDR3 protein. This repertoire shows 600,000 to 850,000 distinct CDR3 sequences, about 15% found once; its top ten account for roughly 7.6%. General study results and limits: Authors suggested each seasonal influenza vaccination recruits few new T cells.

Sequences were derived from PBMCs from blood, sampled roughly 15 days before vaccination. This clonotype was obtained from a man aged 45-65 years who received an inactivated influenza vaccine.

The CDR3 DNA reads as TGTGCCAGCAGCCTCTATGGCGCTAGCGGGGATGAGCAGTTCTTC. Amino acid sequence: CASSLYGASGDEQFF. J is TRBJ2-1 and V is TRBV7-2; 9 nucleotides match TRBD2. This CDR3 region has 15 residues. After removal of 5 bases from V and 8 bases from J, the junction contained 10 bases not matched to a gene. CDR1 is SGHTA, CDR2 FQGNSA, per germline.